This T cell receptor beta chain is from a study of siplizumab effects on memory and regulatory T cells. Using immunoSEQ multiplex PCR, the repertoire was profiled, and TCRdb retains in-frame clones only, with some absent. The sample consists of just over 60,000 clones, around 79% of them appearing once. After removal of 5 bases from V and 7 bases from J, the junction contained 6 bases not matched to a gene. This CDR3 contains 14 residues. Per the germline V gene, CDR1 is PRHDT and CDR2 is FYEKMQ (reference sequence). The genes are TRBV13 and TRBJ1-2; 11 nucleotides match TRBD1. This sequence was found in a human donor in good health. Sequenced material: memory CD4+ T cells sorted from blood. This CDR3 reads CASSDGQGATGYTF. For the CDR3, the DNA is TGTGCCAGCAGCGACGGACAGGGGGCGACTGGCTACACCTTC.